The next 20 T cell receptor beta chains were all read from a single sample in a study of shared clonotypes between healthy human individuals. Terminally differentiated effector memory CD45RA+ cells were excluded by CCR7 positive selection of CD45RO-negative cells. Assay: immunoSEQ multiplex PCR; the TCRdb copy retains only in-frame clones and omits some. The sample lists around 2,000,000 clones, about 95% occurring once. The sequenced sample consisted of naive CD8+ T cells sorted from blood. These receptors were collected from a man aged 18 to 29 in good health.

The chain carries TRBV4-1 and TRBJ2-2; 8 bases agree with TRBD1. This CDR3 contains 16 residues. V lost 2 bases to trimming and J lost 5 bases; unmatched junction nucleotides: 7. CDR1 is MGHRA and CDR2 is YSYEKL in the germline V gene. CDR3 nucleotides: TGCGCCAGCAGCCAACCGGGACAGGTGTTAACCGGGGAGCTGTTTTTT. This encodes CASSQPGQVLTGELFF.

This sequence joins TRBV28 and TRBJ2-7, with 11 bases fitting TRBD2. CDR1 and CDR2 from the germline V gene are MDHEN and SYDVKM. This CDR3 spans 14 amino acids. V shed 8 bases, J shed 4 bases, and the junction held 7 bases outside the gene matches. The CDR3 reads CASGIAGGLYEQYF. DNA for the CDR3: TGTGCCAGCGGGATAGCGGGGGGGCTATACGAGCAGTACTTC.

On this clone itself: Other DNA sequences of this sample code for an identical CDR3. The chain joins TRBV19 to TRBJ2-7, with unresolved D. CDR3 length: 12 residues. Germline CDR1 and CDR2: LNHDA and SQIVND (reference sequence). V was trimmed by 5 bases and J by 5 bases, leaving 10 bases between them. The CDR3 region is CASSGGFNEQYF. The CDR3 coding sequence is TGTGCCAGTAGTGGTGGATTTAACGAGCAGTACTTC. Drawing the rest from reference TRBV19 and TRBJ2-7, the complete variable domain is DGGITQSPKYLFRKEGQNVTLSCEQNLNHDAMYWYRQDPGQGLRLIYYSQIVNDFQKGDIAEGYSVSREKKESFPLTVTSAQKNPTAFYLCASSGGFNEQYFGPGTRLTVT.

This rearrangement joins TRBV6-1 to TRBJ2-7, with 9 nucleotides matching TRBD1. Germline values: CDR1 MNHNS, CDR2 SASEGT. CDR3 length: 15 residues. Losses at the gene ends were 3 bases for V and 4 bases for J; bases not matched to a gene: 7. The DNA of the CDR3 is TGTGCCAGCAGTGAGGAACCGGGACAGGGTTACGAGCAGTACTTC. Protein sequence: CASSEEPGQGYEQYF.

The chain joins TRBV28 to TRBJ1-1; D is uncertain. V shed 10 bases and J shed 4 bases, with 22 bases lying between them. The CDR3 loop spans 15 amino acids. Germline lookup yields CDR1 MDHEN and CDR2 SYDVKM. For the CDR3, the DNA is TGTGCCACTACGGAACTCTACCCCTCGGGCACTGAAGCTTTCTTT. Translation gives CATTELYPSGTEAFF.

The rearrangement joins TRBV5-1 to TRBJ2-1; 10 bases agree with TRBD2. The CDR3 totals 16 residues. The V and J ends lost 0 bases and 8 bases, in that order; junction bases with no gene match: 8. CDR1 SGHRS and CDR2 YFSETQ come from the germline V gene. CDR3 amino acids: CASSLAISGGADEQFF. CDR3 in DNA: TGCGCCAGCAGCTTGGCTATAAGCGGGGGGGCGGATGAGCAGTTCTTC.

CDR3 loop: CASSVGDALGYGYTF. Written as DNA, the CDR3 is TGTGCCAGCAGCGTAGGGGACGCCTTAGGCTATGGCTACACCTTC. The chain couples TRBV9 to TRBJ1-2; maybe TRBD1 (5 bases). The CDR3 covers 15 residues. The ends were cut back, 0 bases at V and 4 bases at J, with 13 bases in the middle. Germline V CDR1 and CDR2: SGDLS, YYNGEE.

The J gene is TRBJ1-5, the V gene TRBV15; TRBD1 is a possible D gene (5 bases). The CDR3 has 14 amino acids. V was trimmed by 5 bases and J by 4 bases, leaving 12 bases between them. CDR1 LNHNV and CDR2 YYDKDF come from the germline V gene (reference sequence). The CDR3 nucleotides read TGTGCCACCAGCTCCATGGCAGGGAATCAGCCCCAGCATTTT. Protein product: CATSSMAGNQPQHF.

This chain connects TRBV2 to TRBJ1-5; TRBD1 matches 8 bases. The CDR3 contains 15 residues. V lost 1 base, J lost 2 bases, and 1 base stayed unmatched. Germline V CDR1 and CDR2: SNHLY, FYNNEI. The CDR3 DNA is TGTGCCAGCAGTGAAGTGACAGGGGGCAATCAGCCCCAGCATTTT. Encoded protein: CASSEVTGGNQPQHF.

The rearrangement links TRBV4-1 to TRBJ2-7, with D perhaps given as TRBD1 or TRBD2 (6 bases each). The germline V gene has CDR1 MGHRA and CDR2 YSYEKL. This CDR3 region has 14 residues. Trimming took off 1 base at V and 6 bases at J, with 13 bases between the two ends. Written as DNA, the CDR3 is TGCGCCAGCAGCCAAGTCGAGGGGGGTGGCGAGCAGTACTTC. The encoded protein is CASSQVEGGGEQYF.

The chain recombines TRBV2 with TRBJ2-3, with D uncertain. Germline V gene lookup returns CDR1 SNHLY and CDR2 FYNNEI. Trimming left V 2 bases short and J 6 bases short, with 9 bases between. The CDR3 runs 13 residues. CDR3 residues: CASSERAADTQYF. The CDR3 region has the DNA TGTGCCAGCAGTGAAAGGGCGGCCGATACGCAGTATTTT.

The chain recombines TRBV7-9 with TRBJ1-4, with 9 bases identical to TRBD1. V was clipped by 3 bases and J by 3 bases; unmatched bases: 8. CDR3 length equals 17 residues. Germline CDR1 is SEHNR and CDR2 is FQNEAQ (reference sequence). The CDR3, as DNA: TGTGCCAGCAGCTTCCTTACCACAGGGGGCTCTAATGAAAAACTGTTTTTT. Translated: CASSFLTTGGSNEKLFF.

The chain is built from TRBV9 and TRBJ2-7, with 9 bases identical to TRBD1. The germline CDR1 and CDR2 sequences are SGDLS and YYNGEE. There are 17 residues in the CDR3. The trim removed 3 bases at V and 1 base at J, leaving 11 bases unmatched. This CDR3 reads CASSEETLTGGSYEQYF. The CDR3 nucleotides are TGTGCCAGCAGCGAGGAGACTTTGACAGGGGGATCCTACGAGCAGTACTTC.

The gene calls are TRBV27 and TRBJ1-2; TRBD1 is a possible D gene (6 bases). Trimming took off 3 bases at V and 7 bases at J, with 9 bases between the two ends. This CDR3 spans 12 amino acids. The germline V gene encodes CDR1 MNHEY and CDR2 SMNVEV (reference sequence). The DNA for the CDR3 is TGTGCCAGCAGTTTCGGGGGCAGTGGCTACACCTTC. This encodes CASSFGGSGYTF.

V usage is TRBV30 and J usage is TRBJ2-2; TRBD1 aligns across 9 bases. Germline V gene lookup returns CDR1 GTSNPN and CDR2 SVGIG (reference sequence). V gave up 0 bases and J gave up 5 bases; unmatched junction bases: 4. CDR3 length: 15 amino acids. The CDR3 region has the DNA TGTGCCTGGAGTGTTGGGACAGGGCGAACCGGGGAGCTGTTTTTT. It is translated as CAWSVGTGRTGELFF.

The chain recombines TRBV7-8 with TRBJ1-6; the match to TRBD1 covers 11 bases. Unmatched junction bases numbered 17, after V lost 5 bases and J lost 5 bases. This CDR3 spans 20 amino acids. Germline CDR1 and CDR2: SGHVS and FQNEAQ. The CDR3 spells CASSGTGGGPLEGNNSPLHF. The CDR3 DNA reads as TGTGCCAGCAGCGGGACAGGGGGTGGACCACTCGAGGGTAATAATTCACCCCTCCACTTT.

CDR3 nucleotide sequence: TGCAGCGTCGCCGCAGGGTTAGGATGGAACATTCAGTACTTC. Protein sequence: CSVAAGLGWNIQYF. The rearrangement joins TRBV29-1 to TRBJ2-4, with D possibly being TRBD1 (5 bases). This CDR3 region has 14 residues. V lost 6 bases, J lost 7 bases, and 19 bases lay in between. Germline-derived CDR1 and CDR2 are SQVTM and ANQGSEA.

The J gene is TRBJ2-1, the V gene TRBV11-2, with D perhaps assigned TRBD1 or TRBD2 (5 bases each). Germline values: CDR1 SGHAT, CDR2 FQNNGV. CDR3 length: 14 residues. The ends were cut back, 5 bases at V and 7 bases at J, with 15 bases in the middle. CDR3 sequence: CASSPGTWDNEQFF. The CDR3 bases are TGTGCCAGCAGCCCTGGGACGTGGGATAATGAGCAGTTCTTC.

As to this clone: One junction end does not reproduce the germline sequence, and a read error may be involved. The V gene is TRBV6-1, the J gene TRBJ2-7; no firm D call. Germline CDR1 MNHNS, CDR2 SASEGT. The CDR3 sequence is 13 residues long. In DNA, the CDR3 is TGTACCAGCAGAAAGCCAATTTCCTACGAGCAGTACTTC. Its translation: CTSRKPISYEQYF.

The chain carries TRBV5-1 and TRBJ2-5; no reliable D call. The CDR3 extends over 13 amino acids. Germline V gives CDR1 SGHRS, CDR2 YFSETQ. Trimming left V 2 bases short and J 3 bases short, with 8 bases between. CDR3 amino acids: CASSFINKETQYF. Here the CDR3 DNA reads TGCGCCAGCAGCTTTATCAACAAAGAGACCCAGTACTTC.